This T cell receptor beta chain was identified in a study of T cells in Graves' hyperthyroidism and ophthalmopathy. RNA transcripts served as the template for amplifying TCR beta CDR3 regions. Researchers ran a first-round RT-PCR on the TCR CDR3 using the HTBI primer set. TCRdb reprocessed the multiplex PCR reads with MiXCR, giving one entry per CDR3 protein. The sample holds about 360,000 distinct CDR3 sequences, over 10% seen once. The table lists this clonotype with a few counts. There are 16 residues in the CDR3. V lost 4 bases and J 8 bases, leaving 24 bases between the germline ends. Germline lookup yields CDR1 SQVTM and CDR2 ANQGSEA. Diagnostic decisions used clinical symptoms, serum thyroxine and TRAb, thyroid ultrasound and orbital computed tomography.

The receptor comes from a woman in her late teens or twenties with Graves' hyperthyroidism. The V call is TRBV29-1, the J call TRBJ2-1, with D perhaps being TRBD1 or TRBD2 (5 bases each). The specimen sequenced was blood. Here the CDR3 reads CSVVPVGARDVYEQFF. Here the CDR3 DNA reads TGCAGCGTTGTTCCCGTCGGGGCCCGGGACGTGTATGAGCAGTTCTTC.